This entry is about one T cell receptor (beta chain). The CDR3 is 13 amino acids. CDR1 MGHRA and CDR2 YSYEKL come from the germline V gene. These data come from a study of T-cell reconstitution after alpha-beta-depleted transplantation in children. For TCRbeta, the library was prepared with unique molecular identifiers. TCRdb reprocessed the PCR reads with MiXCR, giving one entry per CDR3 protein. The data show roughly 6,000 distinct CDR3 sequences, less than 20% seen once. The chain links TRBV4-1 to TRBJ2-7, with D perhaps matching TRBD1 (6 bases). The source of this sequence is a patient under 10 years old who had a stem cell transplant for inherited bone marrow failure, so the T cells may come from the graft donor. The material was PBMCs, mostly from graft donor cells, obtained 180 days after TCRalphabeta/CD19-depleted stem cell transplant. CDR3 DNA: TGCTCCTGCAGCCAGGGGTTCTTATACGAGCAGTACTTC. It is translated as CSCSQGFLYEQYF.